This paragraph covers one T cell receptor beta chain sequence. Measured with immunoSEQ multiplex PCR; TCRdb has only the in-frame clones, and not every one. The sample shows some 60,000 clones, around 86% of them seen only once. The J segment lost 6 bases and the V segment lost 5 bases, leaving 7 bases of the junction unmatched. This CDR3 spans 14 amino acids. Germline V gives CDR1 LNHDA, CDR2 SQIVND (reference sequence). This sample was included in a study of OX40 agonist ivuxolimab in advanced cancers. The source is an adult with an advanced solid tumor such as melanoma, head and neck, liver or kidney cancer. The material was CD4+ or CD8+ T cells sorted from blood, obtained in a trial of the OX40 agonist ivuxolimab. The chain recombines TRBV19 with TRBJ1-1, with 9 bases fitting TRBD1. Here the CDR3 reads CASSPPRDRAEAFF. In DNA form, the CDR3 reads TGTGCCAGTAGTCCACCCCGGGACAGGGCTGAAGCTTTCTTT.